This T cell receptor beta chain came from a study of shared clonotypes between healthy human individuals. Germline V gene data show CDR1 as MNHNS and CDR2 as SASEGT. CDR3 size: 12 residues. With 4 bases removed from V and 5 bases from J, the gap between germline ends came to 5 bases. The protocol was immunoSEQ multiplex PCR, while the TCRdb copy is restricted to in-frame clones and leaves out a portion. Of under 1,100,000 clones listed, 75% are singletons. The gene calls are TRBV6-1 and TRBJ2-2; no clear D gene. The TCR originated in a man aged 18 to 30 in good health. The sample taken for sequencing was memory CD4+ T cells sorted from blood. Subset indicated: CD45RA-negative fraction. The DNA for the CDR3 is TGTGCCAGCAGTGTCAGGACCGGGGAGCTGTTTTTT. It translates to CASSVRTGELFF.